The clone carrying this T cell receptor (beta chain) has ten or more counts. The CDR3 is 14 residues long. The V gene's germline CDR1 is MRHNA and CDR2 SNTAGT. V lost 3 bases, J lost 4 bases, and 11 bases lay in between. TCRdb used MiXCR to reprocess the 5' RACE reads, holding one entry per CDR3 protein. This sample has approximately 70,000 distinct CDR3 sequences, with approximately 7% found just once. The data are from a study of T cells after yellow fever vaccination. This TCR came from a man younger than 30 who received the YFV17D yellow fever vaccine. The V call is TRBV6-4, the J call TRBJ2-3; tentative D call: TRBD2 (7 bases). Here the sequenced sample was CD8+ T cells sorted from PBMCs, taken 35 to 50 days after the first yellow fever vaccination. The CDR3 DNA reads TGTGCCAGCAGTGAAGAGGGGGGGCCAGATACGCAGTATTTT. Protein sequence: CASSEEGGPDTQYF.